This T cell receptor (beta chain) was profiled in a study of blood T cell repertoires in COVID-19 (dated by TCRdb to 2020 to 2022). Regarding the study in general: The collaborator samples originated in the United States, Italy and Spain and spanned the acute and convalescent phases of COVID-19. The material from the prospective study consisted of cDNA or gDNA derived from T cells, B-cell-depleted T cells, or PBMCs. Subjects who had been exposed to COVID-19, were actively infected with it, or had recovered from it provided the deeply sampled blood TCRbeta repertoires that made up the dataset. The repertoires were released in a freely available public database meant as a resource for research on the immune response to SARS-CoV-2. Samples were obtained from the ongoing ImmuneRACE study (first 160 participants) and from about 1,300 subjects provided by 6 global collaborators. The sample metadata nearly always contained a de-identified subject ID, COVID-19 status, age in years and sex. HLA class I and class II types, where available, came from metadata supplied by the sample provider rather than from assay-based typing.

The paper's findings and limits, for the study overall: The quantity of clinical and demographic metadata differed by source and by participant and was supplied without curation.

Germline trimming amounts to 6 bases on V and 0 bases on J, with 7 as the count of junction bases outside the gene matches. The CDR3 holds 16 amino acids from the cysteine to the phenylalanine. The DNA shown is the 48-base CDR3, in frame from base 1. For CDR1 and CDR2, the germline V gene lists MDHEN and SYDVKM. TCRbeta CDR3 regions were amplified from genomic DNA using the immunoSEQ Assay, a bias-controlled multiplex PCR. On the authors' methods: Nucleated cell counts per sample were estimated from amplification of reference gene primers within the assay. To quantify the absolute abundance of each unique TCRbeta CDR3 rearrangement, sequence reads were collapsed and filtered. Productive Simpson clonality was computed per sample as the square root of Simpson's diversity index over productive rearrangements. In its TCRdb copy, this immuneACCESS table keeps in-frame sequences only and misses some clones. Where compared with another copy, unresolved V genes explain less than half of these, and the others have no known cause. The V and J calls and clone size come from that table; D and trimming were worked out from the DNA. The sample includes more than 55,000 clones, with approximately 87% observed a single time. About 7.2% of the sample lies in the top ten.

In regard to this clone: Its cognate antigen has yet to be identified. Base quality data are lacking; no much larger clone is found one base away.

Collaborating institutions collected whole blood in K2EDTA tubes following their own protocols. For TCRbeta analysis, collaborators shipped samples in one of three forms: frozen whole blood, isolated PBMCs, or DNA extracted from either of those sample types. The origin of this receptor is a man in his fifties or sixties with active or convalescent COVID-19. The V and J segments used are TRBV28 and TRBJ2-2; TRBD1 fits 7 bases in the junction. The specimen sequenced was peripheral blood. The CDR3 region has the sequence CASSPLGQTNTGELFF. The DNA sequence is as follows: TGTGCCAGCAGCCCGTTGGGACAGACGAACACCGGGGAGCTGTTTTTT.